These 30 T cell receptor beta chains share one sample of origin, sequenced in a study of post-analysis software for immune sequencing data. No antigen has been assigned to these receptors. Sequencing libraries made from TCR beta cDNA carried unique molecular identifiers. TCRdb processed the PCR reads anew with MiXCR; each CDR3 protein has one entry. The sample holds 450,000 to 650,000 distinct CDR3 sequences; 44% are singletons and the top ten take under 2%. Study results and limitations: The study found TRBV5-6, TRBV5-1 and TRBV20-1 among five or six TRBV segments more frequent in patients than controls.

Material for sequencing was blood. These receptors all stem from a girl aged 5-17 years with multiple sclerosis.

The CDR3 reads CSASVSANTDTQYF. CDR3 sequence (DNA): TGCAGTGCTAGTGTTAGCGCAAACACAGATACGCAGTATTTT. The chain uses TRBV20-1 and TRBJ2-3; weak D call: TRBD2 (5 bases). Trimming removed 3 bases from V and 2 bases from J, with 12 bases in between. The CDR3 runs 14 residues. Looked up from germline, CDR1 is DFQATT and CDR2 is SNEGSKA (reference sequence).

The DNA for the CDR3 is TGTGCCAGCGGTCGGTACACTGAAGCTTTCTTT. Translated: CASGRYTEAFF. The V and J genes are TRBV27 and TRBJ1-1; no firm D call. CDR3 length: 11 residues. Looked up from germline, CDR1 is MNHEY and CDR2 is SMNVEV (reference sequence). Trimming cost V 8 bases and J 3 bases, with 7 bases left between them.

The V call is TRBV12-3 or TRBV12-4, the J call TRBJ1-2; D is unclear. Trimming removed 7 bases at V and 6 bases at J, with 18 bases between. The CDR3 runs 14 residues. The CDR3 sequence: CASTLGREEDGYTF. In nucleotides, the CDR3 is TGTGCCAGCACCTTAGGGAGGGAAGAAGATGGCTACACCTTC.

This clonotype was picked up one time. The V and J genes are TRBV12-3 or TRBV12-4 and TRBJ1-5; no clear D gene. The CDR3 length is 18 residues. Trimming left V 3 bases short and J 0 bases short, with 18 bases between. CDR3 DNA sequence: TGTGCCAGCAGTTTTAGGCCGTTCCTAGACTATAGCAATCAGCCCCAGCATTTT. Translated, it gives CASSFRPFLDYSNQPQHF.

CDR3 in DNA: TGTGCCAGCAGCTCCCGGGTCAGCGGGACCCAGTACTTC. The encoded protein is CASSSRVSGTQYF. V and J are TRBV7-9 and TRBJ2-5; D perhaps matches TRBD2 (5 bases). The length of the CDR3 is 13 residues. The ends were cut back, 4 bases at V and 7 bases at J, with 13 bases in the middle. Looked up from germline, CDR1 is SEHNR and CDR2 is FQNEAQ (reference sequence). Looking up the rest from reference TRBV7-9 and TRBJ2-5 gives the full variable domain: DTGVSQNPRHKITKRGQNVTFRCDPISEHNRLYWYRQTLGQGPEFLTYFQNEAQLEKSRLLSDRFSAERPKGSFSTLEIQRTEQGDSAMYLCASSSRVSGTQYFGPGTRLLVL.

The V and J genes are TRBV5-5 and TRBJ2-4; 8 bases fit TRBD1. The J call may be mistaken, given a closer DNA end match to TRBJ2-5. Germline CDR1 reads SGHKS; CDR2 reads YYEKEE (reference sequence). CDR3 length: 16 amino acids. CDR3 in amino acids: CASSLGYRGTGETQYF. The CDR3 DNA reads TGTGCCAGCAGCTTGGGGTACAGGGGGACAGGCGAGACCCAGTACTTC.

The chain employs TRBV12-3 or TRBV12-4 and TRBJ2-7, with 7 bases fitting TRBD2. This CDR3 region has 14 residues. Trimming at V came to 5 bases and at J to 4 bases, leaving 8 bases not matched to a gene. In DNA, the CDR3 is TGTGCCAGCAGTCCGCTAGCGGTCGGGTACGAGCAGTACTTC. Its protein product is CASSPLAVGYEQYF.

The chain uses TRBV12-3 or TRBV12-4 and TRBJ1-5, with D maybe TRBD1 (5 bases). The CDR3 contains 16 residues. V was trimmed by 6 bases and J by 11 bases, leaving 26 bases between them. The CDR3 loop is CASSPGTSGYQETQHF. DNA of the CDR3: TGTGCCAGCAGCCCCGGGACTAGCGGTTACCAAGAGACCCAGCATTTT.

Comment on this clonotype: At one end, the junction sequence differs from germline, possibly due to a read error. The chain recombines TRBV7-9 with TRBJ1-4; possible D gene TRBD1, 5 bases. The germline V gene has CDR1 SEHNR and CDR2 FQNEAQ (reference sequence). CDR3 length: 17 amino acids. CDR3 nucleotide sequence: TGTGCCAGCAGCCAACAGACAGTGGCCTCAACTAATAAAAAACTGTTTTTT. This gives the protein CASSQQTVASTNKKLFF.

This clonotype came up once. The chain carries TRBV5-1 and TRBJ2-5, with 8 bases fitting TRBD2. V lost 2 bases, J lost 7 bases, and 16 bases stayed unmatched. Germline V lookup: CDR1 SGHRS, CDR2 YFSETQ. The CDR3 extends over 17 amino acids. The CDR3: CASSFSPQAGADGTQYF. CDR3 nucleotides: TGCGCCAGCAGCTTCTCGCCGCAAGCGGGGGCTGATGGGACCCAGTACTTC.

The chain joins TRBV20-1 to TRBJ2-3; 9 nucleotides align to TRBD2. CDR3 length: 17 amino acids. Trimming removed 3 bases from V and 2 bases from J; junction bases left unmatched: 12. Germline-derived CDR1 and CDR2 are DFQATT and SNEGSKA (reference sequence). In DNA, the CDR3 is TGCAGTGCTAGTCTGGCGCTAGCGGGGTTTCTCACAGATACGCAGTATTTT. Encoded protein: CSASLALAGFLTDTQYF.

The chain's CDR3 is CATSGLPGQSSEKLFF. The CDR3 nucleotides are TGTGCCACCAGCGGCTTACCGGGACAAAGTTCGGAGAAACTGTTTTTT. The V and J genes are TRBV15 and TRBJ1-4; D is perhaps TRBD1 (6 bases). Looked up from germline, CDR1 is LNHNV and CDR2 is YYDKDF (reference sequence). CDR3 length: 16 amino acids. Trimming stripped 5 bases from V and 11 bases from J, with 24 bases between.

The chain carries TRBV20-1 and TRBJ2-7; TRBD1 aligns across 7 bases. Trimming took 5 bases from V and 5 from J; bases not matched to a gene: 12. The CDR3 spans 14 residues. The germline V gene encodes CDR1 DFQATT and CDR2 SNEGSKA (reference sequence). CDR3 nucleotides: TGCAGTGCTTACCCAGGCAGGGGGTTTAACGAGCAGTACTTC. Protein: CSAYPGRGFNEQYF.

This chain connects TRBV5-1 to TRBJ2-1; 12 bases line up with TRBD1. The V and J ends lost 5 bases and 10 bases, in that order; junction bases with no gene match: 10. This CDR3 has 15 amino acids. CDR1 is SGHRS and CDR2 is YFSETQ in the germline V gene. CDR3 sequence reads: CASRDRGQGASEQFF. The CDR3 DNA reads as TGCGCCAGCAGGGATAGGGGACAGGGGGCATCCGAGCAGTTCTTC.

This clonotype was recorded many times. The chain joins TRBV18 to TRBJ2-1; the D is unclear. The CDR3 runs 14 residues. Germline V CDR1 and CDR2: KGHSH, LQKENI. Trimming stripped 6 bases from V and 3 bases from J, with 12 bases between. The CDR3 DNA reads as TGTGCCAGCTCCAAGACCCAAGACTACAATGAGCAGTTCTTC. Translation gives CASSKTQDYNEQFF.

The chain is built from TRBV12-3 or TRBV12-4 and TRBJ2-1, with D unclear. V dropped 5 bases and J dropped 9 bases, with 8 bases sitting between them. This CDR3 region has 11 residues. CDR3 amino acids: CASSRPTEQFF. DNA of the CDR3: TGTGCCAGCAGTCGACCTACTGAGCAGTTCTTC.

The rearrangement joins TRBV6-6 to TRBJ2-4; D possibly uses TRBD1 or TRBD2 (5 bases each). The J call may be incorrect, as the DNA end agrees better with TRBJ2-7. Looked up from germline, CDR1 is MNHNY and CDR2 is SVGAGI (reference sequence). The CDR3 extends over 17 amino acids. DNA for the CDR3: TGTGCCACCCCCGGGTCGGGGCAGGGATCCTTCGGCTACGAGCAGTACTTC. Protein sequence: CATPGSGQGSFGYEQYF.

The sample holds a few counts of this clonotype. The V and J genes are TRBV3-1 and TRBJ2-5; 10 bases match TRBD2. The CDR3 is 15 amino acids. The V gene's germline CDR1 is LGHDT and CDR2 YNNKEL (reference sequence). The V segment lost 1 base and the J segment 4 bases; nucleotides outside the gene matches: 3. The DNA for the CDR3 is TGTGCCAGCAGCCAAGGGACTAGCGGCGGAGAGACCCAGTACTTC. This gives the protein CASSQGTSGGETQYF.

This chain connects TRBV24-1 to TRBJ2-7, with 14 bases lining up with TRBD2. CDR3 size: 16 residues. CDR1 KGHDR and CDR2 SFDVKD come from the germline V gene. J was trimmed by 5 bases and V by 5 bases; bases with no gene match: 7. The CDR3 loop reads CATSGLGLAGENEQYF. The DNA for the CDR3 is TGTGCCACCAGTGGCCTGGGACTAGCGGGAGAAAACGAGCAGTACTTC.

This chain uses TRBV5-5 with TRBJ1-2; D may be TRBD1 (6 bases). The CDR3 is 16 amino acids. Trimming took 6 bases from V and 4 from J, leaving 22 bases between them. The germline V gene has CDR1 SGHKS and CDR2 YYEKEE (reference sequence). The CDR3 DNA is TGTGCCAGCATTCCCCCTCCTACAGGGACTACCTATGGCTACACCTTC. Protein product: CASIPPPTGTTYGYTF.

The rearrangement joins TRBV6-5 to TRBJ2-7; TRBD1 is a possible D gene (6 bases). V was pared by 0 bases and J by 4 bases, with 13 bases between. Germline V lookup: CDR1 MNHEY, CDR2 SVGAGI. The length of the CDR3 is 15 residues. The CDR3: CASSYSTGVLYEQYF. In DNA form, the CDR3 reads TGTGCCAGCAGTTACTCGACAGGAGTTTTGTACGAGCAGTACTTC.

The V and J genes are TRBV5-1 and TRBJ2-7; possible D gene TRBD2, 7 bases. The DNA matches TRBJ2-5 better at its end, which makes the J call doubtful. Germline assignment: CDR1 SGHRS and CDR2 YFSETQ. This CDR3 spans 15 amino acids. The CDR3 sequence is CASSWGGRGEETQYF. The CDR3 DNA reads as TGCGCCAGCAGCTGGGGGGGCCGGGGTGAAGAGACCCAGTACTTC.

This sequence joins TRBV29-1 and TRBJ2-7, with 10 bases fitting TRBD2. The CDR3 loop spans 15 amino acids. The ends lost 6 bases at V and 2 bases at J; junction bases unmatched: 10. The germline CDR1 and CDR2 sequences are SQVTM and ANQGSEA. The DNA for the CDR3 is TGCAGCGTCAAACTAGCGGGAAGGGGCCCCTACGAGCAGTACTTC. Amino acids: CSVKLAGRGPYEQYF.

Comments on this clonotype: One end of the junction is discordant with germline, which a read error may explain. The rearrangement joins TRBV6-5 to TRBJ2-6, with a possible D match to TRBD2 (5 bases). CDR3 length: 15 amino acids. Germline values: CDR1 MNHEY, CDR2 SVGAGI. The CDR3 region has the DNA TGTGCCAGCAGTGGAGGCTATTCTGGAGCCAACGTCCTGACTTTC. Translated, it gives CASSGGYSGANVLTF.

This clonotype occurred a few times. This chain links TRBV7-2 with TRBJ2-3; 12 bases are a match to TRBD2. The CDR3 runs to 15 residues. Germline CDR1 SGHTA, CDR2 FQGNSA. Trimming cost V 5 bases and J 5 bases; bases outside gene matches: 5. CDR3 in amino acids: CASSPSGGAGDTQYF. As DNA, the CDR3 is TGTGCCAGCAGCCCTAGCGGGGGGGCCGGAGATACGCAGTATTTT.

This clonotype has a single count. The chain combines TRBV7-8 with TRBJ1-5; D not resolved. CDR1 and CDR2 (germline): SGHVS, FQNEAQ. This CDR3 is 15 amino acids long. Trimming cost V 1 base and J 0 bases, with 7 bases left between them. DNA of the CDR3: TGTGCCAGCAGCTTAGGGAGAGGTAGCAATCAGCCCCAGCATTTT. Its translation: CASSLGRGSNQPQHF.

Worth noting for this clonotype: The junction differs from germline at one of its ends, possibly a read error. CDR3 nucleotide sequence: TGCAGTACTAGAGGGCGAGAGACCCAGTTCTTC. Amino acid sequence: CSTRGRETQFF. The rearrangement links TRBV20-1 to TRBJ2-1; tentatively, D is TRBD2 (5 bases). The germline gives CDR1 DFQATT, CDR2 SNEGSKA (reference sequence). The CDR3 has 11 residues.

This chain links TRBV6-6 with TRBJ2-7, with TRBD1 matching 7 bases. V shed 7 bases and J 3 bases; nucleotides not matched to a gene: 9. The germline V gene has CDR1 MNHNY and CDR2 SVGAGI (reference sequence). The CDR3 is 14 amino acids. This CDR3 is CASNLRTGSYEQYF. Here the CDR3 DNA reads TGTGCCAGCAACCTGCGGACAGGAAGCTACGAGCAGTACTTC.

The chain combines TRBV9 with TRBJ1-2; TRBD1 aligns across 7 bases. The germline V gene has CDR1 SGDLS and CDR2 YYNGEE. After removal of 3 bases from V and 9 bases from J, the junction contained 8 bases not matched to a gene. The CDR3 runs to 13 residues. Here the CDR3 DNA reads TGTGCCAGCAGCGCGGGACAGTCTGGCCGCTACACCTTC. Amino acid sequence: CASSAGQSGRYTF.

This chain uses TRBV11-2 with TRBJ2-5; tentative D call: TRBD1 (5 bases). Germline V gives CDR1 SGHAT, CDR2 FQNNGV. The CDR3 extends over 14 amino acids. Trimming left V 3 bases short and J 3 bases short, with 11 bases between. The CDR3 here is CASSFSGMEETQYF. The CDR3 bases are TGTGCCAGCAGCTTTTCAGGGATGGAAGAGACCCAGTACTTC.